A selection of T cell receptor beta chains follows, all from one sample in a study of PD-L1 blockade in urothelial cancer. Sequenced by immunoSEQ multiplex PCR; TCRdb stores in-frame clones only, minus some. The sample lists about 120,000 clones, about 82% occurring once. Sample: PBMCs, taken around atezolizumab (anti-PD-L1) treatment. The receptors shown here come from a man aged 50 or older with urothelial cancer. The conserved cysteine and the conserved F or W are not part of the CDR3 here. Clone size is given for some rows only: seen once, a few or many times, or a class if the clone is expanded.

- | TRBJ2-2 | TRBV9 | ASSVGLAGVSGELF
- | TRBJ2-7 | TRBV9 | ASSVGRNSYEQY
- | TRBJ2-2 | TRBV5-6 | ASSIGSLAGYTGELF
few | TRBJ2-7 | TRBV5-4 | ASMPGTSGRAGEQY
- | TRBJ2-5 | TRBV9 | ASSYTGAPQETQY
- | TRBJ2-3 | TRBV7-3 | ASSFRMGSGRTDTQY
once | TRBJ2-1 | TRBV28 | ASTPSGIREQF
few | TRBJ1-2 | TRBV5-1 | ASGSFRAGDSYGYT
- | TRBJ1-1 | TRBV15 | ATRRTENTEAF
few | TRBJ1-2 | TRBV28 | ASSSPLYSGYT
- | TRBJ2-1 | TRBV18 | ASSPQRDEQF
- | TRBJ2-7 | TRBV5-6 | ASSLSSYEQY
- | TRBJ2-1 | TRBV2 | ASSAEVNNEQF
- | TRBJ2-7 | TRBV11-3 | ASSPRPLAGLYEQY
- | TRBJ2-5 | TRBV18 | ASGRGSQETQY
- | TRBJ1-4 | TRBV28 | ASRKPQGATNEKLF
few | TRBJ2-7 | TRBV19 | ASSRGLDAYEQY
- | TRBJ1-1 | TRBV6-5 | ASRQTGGNTEAF
- | TRBJ1-2 | TRBV5-1 | ASSFEPGNYGYT
- | TRBJ1-1 | TRBV5-4 | ASSPRAGTGGRAGEAF
- | TRBJ1-3 | TRBV28 | ASSLSGMGNTIY